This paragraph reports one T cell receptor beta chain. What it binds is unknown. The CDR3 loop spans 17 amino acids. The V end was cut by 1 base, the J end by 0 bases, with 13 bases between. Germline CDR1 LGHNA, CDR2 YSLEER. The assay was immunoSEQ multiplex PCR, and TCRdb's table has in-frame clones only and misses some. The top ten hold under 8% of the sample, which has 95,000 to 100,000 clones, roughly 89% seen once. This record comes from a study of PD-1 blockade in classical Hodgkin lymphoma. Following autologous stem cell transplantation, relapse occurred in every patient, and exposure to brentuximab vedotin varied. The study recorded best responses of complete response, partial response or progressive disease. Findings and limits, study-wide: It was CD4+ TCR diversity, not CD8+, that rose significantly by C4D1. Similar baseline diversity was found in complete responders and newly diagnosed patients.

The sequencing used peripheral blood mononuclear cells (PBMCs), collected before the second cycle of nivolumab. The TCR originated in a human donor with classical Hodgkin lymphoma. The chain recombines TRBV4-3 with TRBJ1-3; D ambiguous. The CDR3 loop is CASSQVVRSLSGNTIYF. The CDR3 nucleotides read TGCGCCAGCAGCCAAGTCGTTCGGAGCCTCTCTGGAAACACCATATATTTT.